One and the same sample provided the 8 T cell receptor beta chains below, sequenced in a study of T-cell reconstitution after alpha-beta-depleted transplantation in children. Unique molecular identifiers featured in how the TCRbeta library was prepared. Using its own MiXCR run on the PCR reads, TCRdb lists one record per CDR3 protein. The sample shows approximately 1,000,000 distinct CDR3 sequences, about 31% of them seen only once. This specimen was PBMCs, mostly from graft donor cells, taken 360 days after TCRalphabeta/CD19-depleted stem cell transplant. Every receptor here comes from a boy in the first two years of life who had a stem cell transplant for SCID, so the T cells may come from the graft donor.

This clonotype was counted only a few times. This sequence joins TRBV6-2 or TRBV6-3 and TRBJ2-1; 13 nucleotides align to TRBD2. This CDR3 contains 19 residues. The germline V gene encodes CDR1 MNHEY and CDR2 SVGEGT. Losses at the gene ends were 4 bases for V and 3 bases for J; bases not matched to a gene: 12. CDR3 coding DNA: TGTGCCAGCAGTTGGTTGGTTCGACTAGCGGGGGGTAGCTACAATGAGCAGTTCTTC. It codes for CASSWLVRLAGGSYNEQFF.

The CDR3 is CASSYSGRGLYNEQFF. The CDR3 coding sequence is TGTGCCAGCAGTTACTCGGGCAGGGGACTTTACAATGAGCAGTTCTTC. The chain has TRBV6-2 or TRBV6-3 and TRBJ2-1; D could derive from TRBD1 or TRBD2 (6 bases each). The CDR3 extends over 16 amino acids. Trimming left V 0 bases short and J 4 bases short, with 13 bases between. Germline V CDR1 and CDR2: MNHEY, SVGEGT.

V is TRBV5-5 and J is TRBJ2-7; D possibly matches TRBD1 or TRBD2 (5 bases each). Germline assignment: CDR1 SGHKS and CDR2 YYEKEE (reference sequence). Deletions cut 1 base from V and 1 base from J, with 15 bases between. There are 16 residues in the CDR3. The CDR3 reads CASSLWGSASSYEQYF. The CDR3 DNA is TGTGCCAGCAGCTTGTGGGGGTCAGCTTCTTCCTACGAGCAGTACTTC.

This chain connects TRBV24-1 to TRBJ2-3; D not resolved. CDR3 length equals 13 residues. V shed 3 bases and J shed 2 bases, with 5 bases lying between them. Germline V gene data show CDR1 as KGHDR and CDR2 as SFDVKD. CDR3 sequence: CATSDLLTDTQYF. CDR3 nucleotides: TGTGCCACCAGTGATCTTCTCACAGATACGCAGTATTTT.

J is TRBJ1-2 and V is TRBV6-1; D might be TRBD1 (5 bases). Looked up from germline, CDR1 is MNHNS and CDR2 is SASEGT. The CDR3 is 13 residues long. Trimming removed 6 bases at V and 7 bases at J, with 15 bases between. The CDR3 here is CASRTRDPGGYTF. The DNA of the CDR3 is TGTGCCAGCAGGACGAGGGACCCCGGTGGCTACACCTTC.

J is TRBJ2-3 and V is TRBV5-1; no clear D gene. Trimming took off 5 bases at V and 5 bases at J, with 9 bases between the two ends. CDR3 length equals 12 residues. Germline CDR1 reads SGHRS; CDR2 reads YFSETQ. CDR3 loop: CASRFAEDTQYF. CDR3 nucleotides: TGCGCCAGCAGATTCGCGGAAGATACGCAGTATTTT. The full variable domain, rest sourced from reference TRBV5-1 and TRBJ2-3, is KAGVTQTPRYLIKTRGQQVTLSCSPISGHRSVSWYQQTPGQGLQFLFEYFSETQRNKGNFPGRFSGRQFSNSRSEMNVSTLELGDSALYLCASRFAEDTQYFGPGTRLTVL.

This clonotype was counted a few times. This chain links TRBV7-2 with TRBJ2-1, with D perhaps TRBD1 or TRBD2 (5 bases each). The V end was cut by 0 bases, the J end by 10 bases, with 10 bases between. Germline V lookup: CDR1 SGHTA, CDR2 FQGNSA. CDR3 length equals 13 residues. The chain's CDR3 is CASSLAGWGEQFF. The CDR3 coding sequence is TGTGCCAGCAGCTTAGCAGGGTGGGGGGAGCAGTTCTTC.

The gene calls are TRBV15 and TRBJ2-4; D unclear. CDR3 length: 13 amino acids. Germline V gene lookup returns CDR1 LNHNV and CDR2 YYDKDF (reference sequence). Trimming shortened V by 0 bases and J by 7 bases, and 7 bases separated the two germline ends. This CDR3 reads CATSRDRGNIQYF. The CDR3 DNA sequence: TGTGCCACCAGCAGAGATCGTGGGAACATTCAGTACTTC.